The 22 T cell receptor beta chains below come from one sample, sequenced in a study of T-cell memory formation after mild COVID-19. One entry per CDR3 protein, called by TCRdb with MiXCR from the 5' RACE reads. Of about 140,000 distinct CDR3 sequences in the sample, under 30% are singletons; the top ten hold less than 25%. Sequences were obtained from PBMCs or a T cell subset sorted from them (not recorded which). The origin of the receptors is an adult woman who had mild COVID-19 (a few samples of this study predate the infection). Cell type and time point are not known.

The chain links TRBV7-9 to TRBJ1-6, with D possibly being TRBD1 (6 bases). The V gene lost 4 bases and the J gene lost 7 bases, with 17 bases spanning the gap. The CDR3 covers 16 residues. CDR1 SEHNR and CDR2 FQNEAQ come from the germline V gene (reference sequence). This CDR3 reads CASSSIMGGQNSPLHF. Here the CDR3 DNA reads TGTGCCAGCAGCTCAATCATGGGGGGGCAGAATTCACCCCTCCACTTT.

This chain uses TRBV4-1 with TRBJ2-3; D is ambiguous. This CDR3 is built from 13 residues. CDR1 and CDR2 from the germline V gene are MGHRA and YSYEKL. Trimming cost V 4 bases and J 2 bases, with 7 bases left between them. CDR3 nucleotides: TGCGCCAGCAGCCTGTACAACACAGATACGCAGTATTTT. Translation gives CASSLYNTDTQYF.

J is TRBJ2-3 and V is TRBV15; D may match TRBD1 or TRBD2 (6 bases each). V shed 3 bases and J shed 6 bases, with 13 bases lying between them. The CDR3 contains 14 residues. The germline V gene has CDR1 LNHNV and CDR2 YYDKDF (reference sequence). The CDR3 here is CATSSGTRGDTQYF. As DNA, the CDR3 is TGTGCCACCAGCAGCGGGACACGGGGGGATACGCAGTATTTT.

This clonotype was seen only a few times. The chain recombines TRBV12-3 or TRBV12-4 with TRBJ1-1; D gene uncertain. This CDR3 comprises 13 residues. Trimming removed 2 bases at V and 5 bases at J, with 9 bases between. The CDR3 loop is CASSLLWRTEAFF. Here the CDR3 DNA reads TGTGCCAGCAGTTTACTCTGGAGAACTGAAGCTTTCTTT.

The genes are TRBV4-1 and TRBJ1-5; 8 nucleotides agree with TRBD1. The CDR3 has 15 amino acids. Unmatched junction bases numbered 4, after V lost 4 bases and J lost 2 bases. The germline gives CDR1 MGHRA, CDR2 YSYEKL. CDR3 sequence reads: CASSLQDRGNQPQHF. In nucleotides, the CDR3 is TGCGCCAGCAGCCTGCAGGACAGGGGCAATCAGCCCCAGCATTTT.

This clonotype has just a few counts. This rearrangement joins TRBV12-3 or TRBV12-4 to TRBJ2-7, with a possible D match to TRBD1 (6 bases). With 9 bases removed from V and 0 bases from J, the gap between germline ends came to 12 bases. This CDR3 contains 13 residues. The CDR3 protein is CASWDTFSYEQYF. The CDR3 coding sequence is TGTGCCAGTTGGGACACCTTCTCCTACGAGCAGTACTTC.

This clonotype was observed at least ten times. The rearrangement joins TRBV30 to TRBJ1-1; D uncertain. Trimming pared 0 bases from V and 5 bases from J, leaving 10 bases between. Germline CDR1 is GTSNPN and CDR2 is SVGIG (reference sequence). The CDR3 runs to 13 residues. CDR3 sequence reads: CAWSVIDGTEAFF. Here the CDR3 DNA reads TGTGCCTGGAGTGTAATTGACGGTACTGAAGCTTTCTTT.

The chain joins TRBV27 to TRBJ2-3; 12 bases align to TRBD2. The CDR3 has 15 residues. The V gene end was trimmed by 5 bases and the J gene end by 4 bases; junction bases not matched to a gene: 4. Per germline, CDR1 MNHEY and CDR2 SMNVEV (reference sequence). This CDR3 is CASSLAGGLADTQYF. The DNA of the CDR3 is TGTGCCAGCAGTCTAGCGGGGGGGCTTGCAGATACGCAGTATTTT.

A few counts support this clonotype. This chain links TRBV6-5 with TRBJ2-7, with TRBD1 matching over 11 bases. The CDR3 loop spans 13 amino acids. Trimming took 9 bases from V and 3 from J; bases not matched to a gene: 4. The germline V gene encodes CDR1 MNHEY and CDR2 SVGAGI. The CDR3 DNA reads as TGTGCCAGTACCGGGACAGGGGGCTACGAGCAGTACTTC. This translates into CASTGTGGYEQYF.

This clonotype was observed a few times. The chain couples TRBV24-1 to TRBJ1-3, with no clear D. CDR1 is KGHDR, CDR2 SFDVKD, per germline. There are 13 residues in the CDR3. V lost 4 bases and J 3 bases, leaving 6 bases between the germline ends. The CDR3 protein is CATSDPIGNTIYF. CDR3 coding DNA: TGTGCCACCAGTGACCCTATTGGAAACACCATATATTTT.

This clonotype was detected only a few times. The rearrangement uses TRBV6-5 and TRBJ2-1; 8 bases align to TRBD2. CDR1 and CDR2 from the germline V gene are MNHEY and SVGAGI. The CDR3 spans 13 residues. Trimming removed 8 bases from V and 6 bases from J; junction bases left unmatched: 6. As DNA, the CDR3 is TGTGCCAGCCGGGGACTAGGGGCCAATGAGCAGTTCTTC. It is translated as CASRGLGANEQFF.

The rearrangement links TRBV30 to TRBJ1-2; the match to TRBD1 covers 7 bases. The germline CDR1 and CDR2 sequences are GTSNPN and SVGIG (reference sequence). The CDR3 is 12 residues long. V dropped 6 bases and J dropped 3; count of bases not matched to a gene: 4. CDR3 in DNA: TGTGCCTGCGACAGGGAGGACTATGGCTACACCTTC. This encodes CACDREDYGYTF.

The chain uses TRBV10-2 and TRBJ1-1; 8 bases are shared with TRBD1. V shed 7 bases, J shed 4 bases, and the junction held 2 bases outside the gene matches. CDR1 is WSHSY and CDR2 is SAAADI in the germline V gene. CDR3 length equals 12 residues. The CDR3 bases are TGCGCCAGCACCGGACAGGGCACTGAAGCTTTCTTT. Translating gives CASTGQGTEAFF.

This clonotype showed up just a few times. V and J are TRBV5-1 and TRBJ2-2; TRBD1 might be the D (6 bases). The CDR3 runs to 13 residues. Trimming took off 3 bases at V and 6 bases at J, with 9 bases between the two ends. Per germline, CDR1 SGHRS and CDR2 YFSETQ. The CDR3 coding sequence is TGCGCCAGCAGCTACACAGGGCCCGGGGAGCTGTTTTTT. Amino acid sequence: CASSYTGPGELFF.

This clonotype occurred a few times. CDR3 residues: CASSLSGQGSGYTF. The DNA for the CDR3 is TGTGCCAGCAGTTTATCGGGACAGGGGAGTGGCTACACCTTC. The chain has TRBV27 and TRBJ1-2, with 10 bases that match TRBD1. In germline, CDR1 is MNHEY, CDR2 SMNVEV (reference sequence). CDR3 length: 14 amino acids. V was pared by 0 bases and J by 7 bases, with 2 bases of the junction left unmatched.

This clonotype was detected a few times. The rearrangement links TRBV7-9 to TRBJ1-5; 10 bases match TRBD1. Germline V CDR1 and CDR2: SEHNR, FQNEAQ (reference sequence). The CDR3 loop spans 16 amino acids. J lost 3 bases, V lost 5 bases, and 7 bases had no gene match. The CDR3, as DNA: TGTGCCAGCAGCGAGGCGGGACAGGGGTTCAATCAGCCCCAGCATTTT. This encodes CASSEAGQGFNQPQHF.

The genes are TRBV5-1 and TRBJ1-2; a possible D gene is TRBD1 (5 bases). V was shortened by 3 bases and J by 4 bases, with 10 bases between the two germline ends. Germline V gene lookup returns CDR1 SGHRS and CDR2 YFSETQ. The CDR3 is made up of 13 amino acids. CDR3 bases: TGCGCCAGCAGCTCCCCAGGGATCTATGGCTACACCTTC. Its protein product is CASSSPGIYGYTF.

This clonotype has a handful of counts. V and J are TRBV4-1 and TRBJ1-5, with no clear D. The V end was cut by 1 base, the J end by 7 bases, with 11 bases between. The germline CDR1 and CDR2 sequences are MGHRA and YSYEKL. The CDR3 length is 14 residues. The CDR3 spells CASSQGKGGQPQHF. CDR3 coding DNA: TGCGCCAGCAGCCAAGGTAAGGGAGGACAGCCCCAGCATTTT.

This clonotype showed up just a few times. V is TRBV30 and J is TRBJ2-1; 14 nucleotides agree with TRBD2. CDR1 is GTSNPN, CDR2 SVGIG, per germline (reference sequence). This CDR3 is built from 19 residues. Trimming at V came to 1 base and at J to 2 bases, leaving 10 bases not matched to a gene. The CDR3 DNA sequence: TGTGCCTGGAGTGCTCTGACTAGCGGGAGGGCCACCGCCTACAATGAGCAGTTCTTC. Residues: CAWSALTSGRATAYNEQFF.

A few counts support this clonotype. This rearrangement joins TRBV11-2 to TRBJ1-5, with 7 bases identical to TRBD1. J gave up 7 bases and V 3 bases, and 9 bases lay outside the gene matches. The CDR3 consists of 15 residues. The germline V gene has CDR1 SGHAT and CDR2 FQNNGV. The CDR3 DNA is TGTGCCAGCAGCTTCGCCACAGGGGATCGACAGCCCCAGCATTTT. Its protein product is CASSFATGDRQPQHF.

This clonotype has at least ten counts. The CDR3, as DNA: TGTGCCATCAGTGAGCCCCCTGAATTCAGTCAAGAGACCCAGTACTTC. It is translated as CAISEPPEFSQETQYF. The V and J genes are TRBV10-3 and TRBJ2-5; D remains ambiguous. The CDR3 extends over 16 amino acids. V gave up 2 bases and J gave up 2 bases, with 15 bases separating them. Germline-derived CDR1 and CDR2 are ENHRY and SYGVKD.

The V and J genes are TRBV7-9 and TRBJ1-1; TRBD1 matches 8 bases. CDR1 is SEHNR and CDR2 is FQNEAQ in the germline V gene (reference sequence). The CDR3 sequence is 14 residues long. The V gene end was trimmed by 5 bases and the J gene end by 4 bases; junction bases not matched to a gene: 6. The CDR3 DNA reads TGTGCCAGCAGCCCCCGACAGGGGTTCACTGAAGCTTTCTTT. It specifies CASSPRQGFTEAFF.